This T cell receptor beta chain was identified in a study of cytotoxic CD8 clonotypes in ibrutinib-treated CLL. Study at large: Productive templates averaged around 260,000 per sample, and productive rearrangements around 97,000.

Profiled with immunoSEQ multiplex PCR; TCRdb holds only in-frame clones, not every one. This sample carries about 300,000 clones, approximately 76% of them seen once, and the ten largest clones take roughly 5%. The study's findings and limits: Among the clonotypes, public ones were uncommon and contracted or held stable on treatment. Clonality correlated strongly with circulating CD8+ T cells and exceeded age-matched healthy donors at baseline.

The V gene's germline CDR1 is SGHNT and CDR2 YYREEE (reference sequence). V lost 5 bases, J lost 7 bases, and 18 bases lay in between. This CDR3 is built from 15 residues. Comment on this clone: The antigen remains undetermined.

The material was PBMCs, obtained at disease progression, from a patient treated with ibrutinib. The chain combines TRBV5-4 with TRBJ1-4, with D unresolved. This clonotype originated in a human donor with chronic lymphocytic leukemia. The CDR3 loop is CASSFGRVVGEKLFF. CDR3 nucleotides: TGTGCCAGCAGTTTTGGCCGTGTCGTGGGTGAAAAACTGTTTTTT.